This TCR beta chain came from a study of tumor-infiltrating lymphocytes in glioblastoma multiforme. TCRB libraries came from RNA via three nested multiplex PCR rounds. TCRdb fed the multiplex PCR reads into MiXCR, producing one record per CDR3 protein. The profile shows 20,000 or so distinct CDR3 sequences, 55% to 70% of them singletons. This CDR3 has 13 amino acids. V gave up 1 base and J gave up 6 bases, with 10 bases separating them. Germline V lookup: CDR1 SGHAT, CDR2 FQNNGV. The chain employs TRBV11-2 and TRBJ2-7; D remains ambiguous. Sequencing was carried out using peripheral blood. The clonotype originates from a male donor with glioblastoma. The CDR3 is CASSLVEFSEQYF. As DNA, the CDR3 is TGTGCCAGCAGCTTAGTAGAGTTCTCCGAGCAGTACTTC. Complete variable domain (other parts from reference TRBV11-2 and TRBJ2-7): EAGVAQSPRYKIIEKRQSVAFWCNPISGHATLYWYQQILGQGPKLLIQFQNNGVVDDSQLPKDRFSAERLKGVDSTLKIQPAKLEDSAVYLCASSLVEFSEQYFGPGTRLTVT.